Each of the 26 T cell receptor beta chains below was sequenced from the same sample in a study of identical twins. TCRdb analysed the 5' RACE reads with MiXCR anew, one entry per CDR3 protein. The table shows about 790,000 distinct CDR3 sequences, with 18% occurring only once. These data were likewise used in another study, on T cells expressing NK-cell markers.

The sample comprised PBMCs. The receptors were sampled from a woman younger than 30 in good health.

This clonotype was detected only a few times. The J gene is TRBJ1-1, the V gene TRBV12-3 or TRBV12-4; D may be TRBD1 (5 bases). The CDR3 covers 14 residues. Trimming took off 7 bases at V and 3 bases at J, with 15 bases between the two ends. The DNA of the CDR3 is TGTGCCAGCACCCGCGGGGGTTCGGACACTGAAGCTTTCTTT. Translated, it gives CASTRGGSDTEAFF.

This clonotype was recorded a few times. The chain employs TRBV5-1 and TRBJ2-1; D not resolved. Germline V CDR1 and CDR2: SGHRS, YFSETQ. Trimming shortened V by 4 bases and J by 4 bases, and 9 bases separated the two germline ends. This CDR3 has 13 amino acids. CDR3 DNA: TGCGCCAGCAGCACAAGGAGTTACAATGAGCAGTTCTTC. Protein product: CASSTRSYNEQFF.

This clonotype has just a few counts. The chain has TRBV6-1 and TRBJ2-2; TRBD1 aligns across 10 bases. Trimming took 6 bases from V and 6 from J; bases not matched to a gene: 4. The germline gives CDR1 MNHNS, CDR2 SASEGT. The CDR3 covers 14 residues. The CDR3 DNA follows: TGTGCCAGCAGCCGGACAGGGGGACCCGGGGAGCTGTTTTTT. Protein: CASSRTGGPGELFF.

This clonotype has a handful of counts. The rearrangement joins TRBV27 to TRBJ2-3, with no clear D. V gave up 0 bases and J gave up 5 bases, with 12 bases separating them. This CDR3 comprises 15 residues. Germline CDR1 and CDR2: MNHEY and SMNVEV (reference sequence). The CDR3 nucleotides are TGTGCCAGCAGTTTATCGATCTTGGAAGGAGATACGCAGTATTTT. This codes for CASSLSILEGDTQYF.

This clonotype was detected only a few times. The chain recombines TRBV24-1 with TRBJ2-1; the match to TRBD2 covers 8 bases. V gave up 2 bases and J gave up 6 bases; unmatched junction bases: 11. Germline V gives CDR1 KGHDR, CDR2 SFDVKD. This CDR3 is 17 amino acids long. The CDR3 spells CATSDSRRAGGLNEQFF. The CDR3, as DNA: TGTGCCACCAGTGATTCTAGAAGGGCGGGGGGTCTCAATGAGCAGTTCTTC.

This clonotype showed up just a few times. This chain connects TRBV12-3 or TRBV12-4 to TRBJ2-2; perhaps TRBD2 as D (6 bases). The CDR3 extends over 12 amino acids. Trimming shortened V by 6 bases and J by 5 bases, and 7 bases separated the two germline ends. In DNA form, the CDR3 reads TGTGCCAGCAGGGGACTTACCGGGGAGCTGTTTTTT. Translated: CASRGLTGELFF.

The CDR3 DNA follows: TGTGCCAGCACCTTGACTAGCGGGAGGGCCACCGGGGAGCTGTTTTTT. Translated: CASTLTSGRATGELFF. The genes are TRBV6-1 and TRBJ2-2; 14 bases agree with TRBD2. Germline V CDR1 and CDR2: MNHNS, SASEGT. Losses at the gene ends were 7 bases for V and 4 bases for J; bases not matched to a gene: 5. CDR3 size: 16 residues.

The chain links TRBV5-2 to TRBJ2-3; the D call in the table, TRBD2, was not verified against the DNA. TRBV5-2 constitutes a pseudogene. This CDR3 spans 16 amino acids. The CDR3 reads CASSPRTSGRSDTQYF. The CDR3 DNA sequence: TGTGCCAGCAGCCCCCGGACTAGCGGGAGATCGGATACGCAGTATTTT.

This chain links TRBV7-3 with TRBJ2-5, with D hard to call. This CDR3 region has 14 residues. Trimming shortened V by 5 bases and J by 2 bases, and 12 bases separated the two germline ends. Looked up from germline, CDR1 is SGHTA and CDR2 is FQGTGA. The CDR3: CASSAQRRQETQYF. The CDR3 region has the DNA TGTGCCAGCAGCGCCCAGCGTAGGCAAGAGACCCAGTACTTC.

J is TRBJ1-1 and V is TRBV29-1, with D maybe TRBD1 (5 bases). V lost 6 bases and J lost 1, with 12 bases in between. Germline loops: CDR1 SQVTM, CDR2 ANQGSEA. The CDR3 is made up of 13 amino acids. The CDR3 is CSVRLGQNTEAFF. The CDR3 DNA sequence: TGCAGCGTACGCCTTGGACAGAACACTGAAGCTTTCTTT. The variable domain in full, completed from reference TRBV29-1 and TRBJ1-1, reads SAVISQKPSRDICQRGTSLTIQCQVDSQVTMMFWYRQQPGQSLTLIATANQGSEATYESGFVIDKFPISRPNLTFSTLTVSNMSPEDSSIYLCSVRLGQNTEAFFGQGTRLTVV.

The rearrangement joins TRBV20-1 to TRBJ2-7; perhaps TRBD2 as D (6 bases). The V gene lost 0 bases and the J gene lost 4 bases, with 16 bases spanning the gap. CDR1 and CDR2 (germline): DFQATT, SNEGSKA (reference sequence). The CDR3 runs to 15 residues. This CDR3 is CSARDSGVGGYEQYF. CDR3 DNA sequence: TGCAGTGCTAGAGATTCGGGAGTGGGGGGATACGAGCAGTACTTC.

This chain joins TRBV7-2 and TRBJ2-7; D assignment may be TRBD1 or TRBD2 (5 bases each). CDR3 length: 16 amino acids. The germline V gene encodes CDR1 SGHTA and CDR2 FQGNSA. The V and J ends lost 2 bases and 7 bases respectively, with 21 bases between them. CDR3 region: CASSLWDARTQGEQYF. CDR3 sequence (DNA): TGTGCCAGCAGCTTATGGGACGCAAGGACTCAAGGGGAGCAGTACTTC. Full variable domain (remainder filled in from reference TRBV7-2 and TRBJ2-7): GAGVSQSPSNKVTEKGKDVELRCDPISGHTALYWYRQSLGQGLEFLIYFQGNSAPDKSGLPSDRFSAERTGGSVSTLTIQRTQQEDSAVYLCASSLWDARTQGEQYFGPGTRLTVT.

This clonotype was detected a few times. The chain recombines TRBV12-3 or TRBV12-4 with TRBJ2-2, with D unclear. The CDR3 totals 13 residues. Deletions cut 6 bases from V and 4 bases from J, with 9 bases between. The CDR3 reads CASRDGPTGELFF. The CDR3 nucleotides read TGTGCCAGCAGGGACGGACCCACCGGGGAGCTGTTTTTT.

This clonotype has more than one count but fewer than ten. The rearrangement joins TRBV7-9 to TRBJ2-4; D could derive from TRBD1 or TRBD2 (6 bases each). CDR1 is SEHNR and CDR2 is FQNEAQ in the germline V gene (reference sequence). The CDR3 contains 15 residues. Trimming removed 1 base from V and 6 bases from J, with 13 bases in between. DNA of the CDR3: TGTGCCAGCAGCTTAGAGGGGGGAGCAGGAAACATTCAGTACTTC. Residues: CASSLEGGAGNIQYF.

The genes are TRBV10-3 and TRBJ2-5, with 10 bases fitting TRBD2. CDR3 length equals 15 residues. Germline CDR1 is ENHRY and CDR2 is SYGVKD. V gave up 11 bases and J gave up 3 bases; unmatched junction bases: 12. The CDR3 loop is CASHSSGSREETQYF. The CDR3 DNA reads as TGTGCCTCACACTCTAGCGGGAGCAGGGAAGAGACCCAGTACTTC.

This sequence joins TRBV7-9 and TRBJ2-3, with 10 bases aligning to TRBD2. The V gene's germline CDR1 is SEHNR and CDR2 FQNEAQ (reference sequence). This CDR3 spans 16 amino acids. V trimming: 1 base; J trimming: 5 bases; junction bases outside the gene matches: 6. The chain's CDR3 is CASSLDVSGRKDTQYF. The DNA for the CDR3 is TGTGCCAGCAGCTTAGATGTTAGCGGGAGGAAAGATACGCAGTATTTT. Drawing the rest from reference TRBV7-9 and TRBJ2-3, the complete variable domain is DTGVSQNPRHKITKRGQNVTFRCDPISEHNRLYWYRQTLGQGPEFLTYFQNEAQLEKSRLLSDRFSAERPKGSFSTLEIQRTEQGDSAMYLCASSLDVSGRKDTQYFGPGTRLTVL.

This sequence joins TRBV5-1 and TRBJ2-5, with 8 bases that match TRBD1. The CDR3 runs 15 residues. Germline-derived CDR1 and CDR2 are SGHRS and YFSETQ. J lost 5 bases, V lost 8 bases, and 14 bases had no gene match. The CDR3 coding sequence is TGCGCCAGTGGGCCTCATCAGGGGACAGGCGAGACCCAGTACTTC. Translated, it gives CASGPHQGTGETQYF.

The rearrangement joins TRBV5-1 to TRBJ2-5; 8 nucleotides line up with TRBD1. CDR1 and CDR2 from the germline V gene are SGHRS and YFSETQ. This CDR3 has 14 amino acids. Trimming removed 0 bases from V and 3 bases from J; junction bases left unmatched: 1. In DNA, the CDR3 is TGCGCCAGCAGCTTGGTGGGACAGGAAGAGACCCAGTACTTC. Its translation: CASSLVGQEETQYF.

This chain links TRBV20-1 with TRBJ1-2, with 7 bases that match TRBD1. The CDR3 is made up of 12 amino acids. Trimming at V came to 3 bases and at J to 8 bases, leaving 6 bases not matched to a gene. The germline V gene encodes CDR1 DFQATT and CDR2 SNEGSKA (reference sequence). In DNA form, the CDR3 reads TGCAGTGCTAGTAAGGGGGCGGGAGGCTACACCTTC. Its protein is CSASKGAGGYTF.

This clonotype was seen more than once but under ten times. The chain has TRBV6-5 and TRBJ1-6, with 8 bases aligning to TRBD1. V lost 2 bases to trimming and J lost 6 bases; unmatched junction nucleotides: 9. The CDR3 spans 17 residues. Germline V gene sequence: CDR1 MNHEY, CDR2 SVGAGI. CDR3 DNA sequence: TGTGCCAGCAGTTACCGACAGGGGTTAAGTAGTAATTCACCCCTCCACTTT. It specifies CASSYRQGLSSNSPLHF.

The CDR3 bases are TGCAGCGTTAAGGAGAGGAATGAGCAGTTCTTC. Translating it yields CSVKERNEQFF. This sequence joins TRBV29-1 and TRBJ2-1, with D unresolved. CDR3 size: 11 residues. Germline V gene lookup returns CDR1 SQVTM and CDR2 ANQGSEA. V was trimmed by 5 bases and J by 7 bases, leaving 9 bases between them.

The chain carries TRBV7-9 and TRBJ2-1; 10 bases are a match to TRBD2. Germline CDR1 reads SEHNR; CDR2 reads FQNEAQ (reference sequence). This CDR3 comprises 16 residues. V shed 5 bases and J 8 bases; nucleotides not matched to a gene: 12. The CDR3 DNA reads as TGTGCCAGCAGCCTTCGTACTAGCGGGAAATCTCATGAGCAGTTCTTC. This translates into CASSLRTSGKSHEQFF.

This clonotype appeared a few times. V is TRBV20-1 and J is TRBJ1-2; TRBD1 aligns across 8 bases. The CDR3 consists of 17 residues. With 2 bases clipped from V and 0 bases from J, the junction kept 11 bases outside the gene matches. CDR1 and CDR2 (germline): DFQATT, SNEGSKA (reference sequence). CDR3 protein: CSARKSGTGSSNYGYTF. The CDR3 nucleotides are TGCAGTGCTAGAAAGTCCGGGACAGGATCTTCTAACTATGGCTACACCTTC.

The chain carries TRBV7-2 and TRBJ2-1; 8 bases fit TRBD2. In germline, CDR1 is SGHTA, CDR2 FQGNSA. The junction had 9 bases not matched to a gene; V was cut back by 1 base and J by 10 bases. The CDR3 consists of 15 residues. CDR3 sequence reads: CASSLDGTRGEEQFF. CDR3 nucleotide sequence: TGTGCCAGCAGCTTAGACGGGACTAGGGGAGAGGAGCAGTTCTTC.

The V gene is TRBV12-3 or TRBV12-4, the J gene TRBJ1-1; 7 bases align to TRBD1. The length of the CDR3 is 15 residues. Trimming cost V 2 bases and J 0 bases; bases outside gene matches: 3. CDR3 sequence (DNA): TGTGCCAGCAGTTTAAGGGGGCTAGTGAACACTGAAGCTTTCTTT. Protein: CASSLRGLVNTEAFF.

CDR3 DNA sequence: TGTGCCAGCAGCCAAGACCTGGCTTGGGCGAGCTCCTACAATGAGCAGTTCTTC. Amino acids: CASSQDLAWASSYNEQFF. This rearrangement joins TRBV14 to TRBJ2-1; D unclear. V was trimmed by 0 bases and J by 0 bases, leaving 15 bases between them. The CDR3 runs to 18 residues. Germline lookup yields CDR1 SGHDN and CDR2 FVKESK.